This TCR beta chain was documented in a study of beta chain features in type 1 diabetes. General study findings and limits: TCRB CDR3s were moderately but significantly shorter in Type 1 diabetes patients in all four CD4+ subsets.

The germline CDR1 and CDR2 sequences are KGHSH and LQKENI. The J segment lost 9 bases and the V segment lost 3 bases, leaving 2 bases of the junction unmatched. CDR3 size: 14 residues. A remark on this clone: No antigen is known for it.

Isolated RNA was reverse transcribed in full, so expressed TCRB transcripts were sequenced. The assay was immunoSEQ multiplex PCR, and TCRdb's table has in-frame clones only and misses some. The sample lists 500,000 to 850,000 clones, more than 13% occurring once. The TCR comes from a man between 18 and 35 years old with type 1 diabetes. The material sequenced was naive CD4+ T cells from blood. The rearrangement uses TRBV18 and TRBJ1-6; 10 bases agree with TRBD1. This CDR3 is CASSPDRGASPLHF. The CDR3 DNA is TGTGCCAGCTCACCGGACAGGGGGGCTTCACCCCTCCACTTT.